Here is one T cell receptor beta chain with its context. Its antigen remains unidentified. This specimen belongs to a study of T cells expressing NK-cell markers. Study at large: TCR beta repertoires came from sorted CD3+CD56+NKG2C+, CD3+CD56+NKG2C- and CD3+CD56-NKG2C+ T cells. Whole-study findings and limits: These clonotypes additionally ranked first within the CD3+CD56-NKG2C+ fraction of a handful of donors. It is unclear if expanded NKG2C-expressing clones target HCMV antigens.

Germline loops: CDR1 LGHNA, CDR2 YNFKEQ. The CDR3 contains 19 residues. For each CDR3 protein, TCRdb gives one entry from its re-call of the 5' RACE reads, without DNA. This sample contains 150,000 or so distinct CDR3 sequences. This chain uses TRBV4-2 with TRBJ2-1; with no DNA, the TCRdb D assignment of TRBD2 cannot be verified. The clonotype originates from a woman aged 18 to 75 in good health. The sequenced sample was blood T cells: a sorted CD56 or NKG2C T cell subset, CD4+ or CD8+ T cells, or bulk PBMC T cells (not recorded which). Here the CDR3 reads CASSQDSGLAGGNGNEQFF.